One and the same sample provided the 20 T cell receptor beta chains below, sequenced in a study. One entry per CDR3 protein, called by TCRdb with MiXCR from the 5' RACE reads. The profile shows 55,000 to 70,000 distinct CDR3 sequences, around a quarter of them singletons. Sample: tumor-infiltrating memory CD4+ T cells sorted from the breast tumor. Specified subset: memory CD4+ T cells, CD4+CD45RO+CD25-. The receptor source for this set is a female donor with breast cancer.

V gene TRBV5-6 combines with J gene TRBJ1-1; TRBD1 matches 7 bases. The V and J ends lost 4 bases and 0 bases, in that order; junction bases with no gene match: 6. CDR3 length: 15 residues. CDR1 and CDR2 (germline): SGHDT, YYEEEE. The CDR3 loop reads CASSPGGTMNTEAFF. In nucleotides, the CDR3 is TGTGCCAGCAGCCCAGGGGGTACAATGAACACTGAAGCTTTCTTT.

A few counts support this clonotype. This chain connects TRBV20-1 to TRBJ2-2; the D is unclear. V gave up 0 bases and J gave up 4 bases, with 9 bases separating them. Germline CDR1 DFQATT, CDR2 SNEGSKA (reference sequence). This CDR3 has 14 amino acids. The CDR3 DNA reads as TGCAGTGCTAGAGATCTGCAGGTCACCGGGGAGCTGTTTTTT. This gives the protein CSARDLQVTGELFF.

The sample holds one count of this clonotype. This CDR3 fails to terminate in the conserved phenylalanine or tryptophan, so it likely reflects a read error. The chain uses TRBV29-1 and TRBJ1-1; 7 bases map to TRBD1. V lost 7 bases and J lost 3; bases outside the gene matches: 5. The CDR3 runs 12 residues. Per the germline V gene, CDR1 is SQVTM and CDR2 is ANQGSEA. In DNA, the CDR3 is TGCAGCGCCAGAGACAGGGACACTGAAGCTTTCCTT. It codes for CSARDRDTEAFL.

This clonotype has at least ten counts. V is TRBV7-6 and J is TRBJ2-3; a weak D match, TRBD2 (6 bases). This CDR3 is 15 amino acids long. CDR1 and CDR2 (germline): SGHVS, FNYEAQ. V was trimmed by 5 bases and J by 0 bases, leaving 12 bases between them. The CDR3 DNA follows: TGTGCCAGCAGCGACGGGGGACCTAGCACAGATACGCAGTATTTT. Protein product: CASSDGGPSTDTQYF.

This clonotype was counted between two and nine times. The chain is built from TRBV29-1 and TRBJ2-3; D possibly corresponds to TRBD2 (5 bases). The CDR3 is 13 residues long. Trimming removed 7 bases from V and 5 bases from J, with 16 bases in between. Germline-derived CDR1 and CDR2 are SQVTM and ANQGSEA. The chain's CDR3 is CSAGGEIQDTQYF. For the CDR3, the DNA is TGCAGCGCCGGAGGTGAAATACAAGATACGCAGTATTTT.

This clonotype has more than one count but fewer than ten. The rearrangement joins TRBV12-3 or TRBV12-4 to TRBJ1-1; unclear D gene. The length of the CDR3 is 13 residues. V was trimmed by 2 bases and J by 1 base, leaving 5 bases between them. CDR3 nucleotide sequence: TGTGCCAGCAGTTTAAAAGGGAACACTGAAGCTTTCTTT. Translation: CASSLKGNTEAFF.

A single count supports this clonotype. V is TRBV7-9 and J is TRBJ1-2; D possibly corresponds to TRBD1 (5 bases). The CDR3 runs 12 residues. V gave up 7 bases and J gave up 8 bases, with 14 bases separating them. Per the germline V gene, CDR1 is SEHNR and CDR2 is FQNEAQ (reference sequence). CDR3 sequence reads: CASTEGIVGYTF. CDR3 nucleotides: TGTGCCAGCACGGAGGGGATTGTGGGCTACACCTTC. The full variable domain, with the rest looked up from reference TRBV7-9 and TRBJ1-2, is DTGVSQNPRHKITKRGQNVTFRCDPISEHNRLYWYRQTLGQGPEFLTYFQNEAQLEKSRLLSDRFSAERPKGSFSTLEIQRTEQGDSAMYLCASTEGIVGYTFGSGTRLTVV.

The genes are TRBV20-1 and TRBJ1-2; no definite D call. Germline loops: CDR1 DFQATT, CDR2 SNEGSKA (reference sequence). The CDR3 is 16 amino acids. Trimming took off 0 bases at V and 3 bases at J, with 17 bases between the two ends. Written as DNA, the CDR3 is TGCAGTGCTAGAGATAAGAAAGGACCGTTATACTATGGCTACACCTTC. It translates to CSARDKKGPLYYGYTF.

CDR3 in DNA: TGTGCCAGCAGTTCTGGGACGGGGAATTCACCCCTCCACTTT. This translates into CASSSGTGNSPLHF. The V and J genes are TRBV12-3 or TRBV12-4 and TRBJ1-6; weak D call: TRBD1 (5 bases). The V end lost 4 bases, the J end lost 7 bases, and 11 bases lay between the germline ends. The CDR3 is 14 residues long.

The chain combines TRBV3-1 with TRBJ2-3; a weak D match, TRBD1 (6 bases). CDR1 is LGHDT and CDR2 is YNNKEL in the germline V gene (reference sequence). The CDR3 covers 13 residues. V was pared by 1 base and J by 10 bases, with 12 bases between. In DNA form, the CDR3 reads TGTGCCAGCAGCCAAGGGGGGCTAGAGGCGCAGTATTTT. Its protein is CASSQGGLEAQYF.

The CDR3 DNA sequence: TGCAGTGCTCGTAGCGGGCGGATTACCTATGAGCAGTTCTTC. This sequence encodes CSARSGRITYEQFF. The rearrangement links TRBV20-1 to TRBJ2-1; 7 nucleotides agree with TRBD2. CDR1 and CDR2 from the germline V gene are DFQATT and SNEGSKA (reference sequence). The CDR3 has 14 amino acids. Germline trimming cut 5 bases from V and 8 bases from J; bases unmatched to any gene: 12.

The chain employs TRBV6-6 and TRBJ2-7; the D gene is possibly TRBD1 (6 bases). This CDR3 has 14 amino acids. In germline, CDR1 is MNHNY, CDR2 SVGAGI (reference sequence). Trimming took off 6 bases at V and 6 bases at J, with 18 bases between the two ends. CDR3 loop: CASRISEIRGEQYF. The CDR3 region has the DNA TGTGCCAGCAGAATTAGCGAAATCAGGGGCGAGCAGTACTTC.

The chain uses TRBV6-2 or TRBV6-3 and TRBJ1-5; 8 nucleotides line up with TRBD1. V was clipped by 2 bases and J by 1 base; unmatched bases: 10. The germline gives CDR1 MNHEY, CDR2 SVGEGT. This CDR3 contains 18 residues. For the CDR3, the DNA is TGTGCCAGCAGTTACACGCGCAGGGGGCGAGTGAGCAATCAGCCCCAGCATTTT. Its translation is CASSYTRRGRVSNQPQHF.

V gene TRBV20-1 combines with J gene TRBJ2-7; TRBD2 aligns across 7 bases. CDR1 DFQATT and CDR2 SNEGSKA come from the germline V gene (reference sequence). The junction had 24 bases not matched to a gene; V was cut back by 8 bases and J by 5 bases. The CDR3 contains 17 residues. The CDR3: CSPLRVAGGHVLDEQYF. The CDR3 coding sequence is TGCAGTCCCCTGAGGGTAGCGGGCGGACATGTCCTTGACGAGCAGTACTTC.

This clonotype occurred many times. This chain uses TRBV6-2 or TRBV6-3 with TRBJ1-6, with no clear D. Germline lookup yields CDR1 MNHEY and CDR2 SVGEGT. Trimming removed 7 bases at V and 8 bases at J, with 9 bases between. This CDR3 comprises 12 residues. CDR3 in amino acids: CASTKDDSPLHF. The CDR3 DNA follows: TGTGCCAGCACCAAGGACGATTCACCCCTCCACTTT.

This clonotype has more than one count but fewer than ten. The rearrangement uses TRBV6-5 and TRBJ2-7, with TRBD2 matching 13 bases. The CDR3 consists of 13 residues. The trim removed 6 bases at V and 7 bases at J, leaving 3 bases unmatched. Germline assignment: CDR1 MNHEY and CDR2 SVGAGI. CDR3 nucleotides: TGTGCCAGCAGACTAGCGGGAGGGAGTGAGCAGTACTTC. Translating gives CASRLAGGSEQYF.

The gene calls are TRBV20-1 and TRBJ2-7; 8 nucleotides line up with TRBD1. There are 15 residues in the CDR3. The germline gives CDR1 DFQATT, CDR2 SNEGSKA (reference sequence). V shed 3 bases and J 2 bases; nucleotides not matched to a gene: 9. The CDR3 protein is CSASSPGQDPYEQYF. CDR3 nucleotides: TGCAGTGCTAGTTCACCGGGACAGGACCCCTACGAGCAGTACTTC.

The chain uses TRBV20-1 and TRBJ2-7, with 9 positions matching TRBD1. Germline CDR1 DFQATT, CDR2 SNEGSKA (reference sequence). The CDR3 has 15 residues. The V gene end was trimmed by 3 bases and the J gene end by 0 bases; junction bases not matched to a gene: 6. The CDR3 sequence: CSASFLGQGSYEQYF. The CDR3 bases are TGCAGTGCTAGTTTCCTGGGACAGGGCTCCTACGAGCAGTACTTC.

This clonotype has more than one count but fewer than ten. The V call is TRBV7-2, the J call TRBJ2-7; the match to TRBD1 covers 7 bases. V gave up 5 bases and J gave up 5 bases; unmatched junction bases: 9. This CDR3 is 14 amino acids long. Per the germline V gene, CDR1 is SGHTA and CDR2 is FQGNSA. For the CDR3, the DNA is TGTGCCAGCAGCGCCCGGGACAGCTATGACGAGCAGTACTTC. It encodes CASSARDSYDEQYF.

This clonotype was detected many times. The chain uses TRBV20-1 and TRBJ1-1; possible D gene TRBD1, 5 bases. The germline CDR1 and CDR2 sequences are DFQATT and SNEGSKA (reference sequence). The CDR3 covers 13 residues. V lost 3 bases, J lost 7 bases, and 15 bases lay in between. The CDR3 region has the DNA TGCAGTGCTAGTCCTTCCGGGACGGATGAAGCTTTCTTT. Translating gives CSASPSGTDEAFF.